The T cell receptor beta chain described here comes from a study of T cells in Graves' hyperthyroidism and ophthalmopathy. Study-wide background: At initial diagnosis, before any treatment had begun, peripheral blood was obtained. The study's findings and limits: Ophthalmopathy was told apart from stable hyperthyroidism by a 13 V-J model. Blood shared most expanded thyroid clonotypes above 0.001.

Researchers took RNA transcripts and amplified the TCR beta CDR3 regions from them. First-round RT-PCR targeting the TCR CDR3 was performed with the HTBI primer set. TCRdb reprocessed the multiplex PCR reads via MiXCR and lists one record per CDR3 protein. This sample has over 150,000 distinct CDR3 sequences; less than 20% occur once, and the top ten carry approximately 56%. Every diagnosis used clinical symptoms, serum thyroxine and TRAb, thyroid ultrasound and orbital computed tomography. The CDR3 totals 15 residues. Germline CDR1 and CDR2: SEHNR and FQNEAQ (reference sequence). V was pared by 3 bases and J by 0 bases, with 6 bases between. About this clonotype itself: Its target is not known.

The sequenced material came from blood. This sequence originates from a woman aged 45-65 years with Graves' hyperthyroidism. This chain joins TRBV7-9 and TRBJ1-6; D not certain. The chain's CDR3 is CASSFRSSYNSPLHF. The CDR3, as DNA: TGTGCCAGCAGCTTCCGTAGCTCCTATAATTCACCCCTCCACTTT.